These 9 T cell receptor beta chains share one sample of origin, sequenced in a study of brain T cells in children with intractable seizures. Time point: blood from clinic visit 5 months post-surgery; TSC patient then seizure free. TCRdb's table, derived via immunoSEQ multiplex PCR, lists solely in-frame clones and lacks some. Of about 340,000 clones listed, nearly 95% were seen once; the top ten hold approximately 5%. Specimen: peripheral blood, collected less than 6 months after surgery. The receptors shown here come from a boy in the first two years of life with tuberous sclerosis and intractable seizures.

The V and J genes are TRBV30 and TRBJ1-2; 8 positions match TRBD1. Germline CDR1 is GTSNPN and CDR2 is SVGIG (reference sequence). V was pared by 5 bases and J by 4 bases, with 9 bases of the junction left unmatched. The CDR3 length is 14 residues. The CDR3 loop is CAWAPRGLLYGYTF. The CDR3 DNA is TGTGCCTGGGCCCCCAGGGGGCTCCTCTATGGCTACACCTTC.

This clone was observed a few times. V and J are TRBV5-4 and TRBJ1-2; 7 bases agree with TRBD1. The V gene's germline CDR1 is SGHNT and CDR2 YYREEE (reference sequence). V lost 4 bases to trimming and J lost 6 bases; unmatched junction nucleotides: 12. The CDR3 loop spans 15 amino acids. The CDR3, as DNA: TGTGCCAGCAGCAGCACAGGGGAACCGTGGGATGGCTACACCTTC. This codes for CASSSTGEPWDGYTF.

The gene calls are TRBV2 and TRBJ1-1; 7 positions agree with TRBD1. CDR3 length: 14 amino acids. Germline loops: CDR1 SNHLY, CDR2 FYNNEI. J lost 5 bases, V lost 6 bases, and 9 bases had no gene match. The CDR3 region is CASSVQGQKTEAFF. For the CDR3, the DNA is TGTGCCAGCAGCGTCCAGGGACAGAAAACTGAAGCTTTCTTT.

The rearrangement uses TRBV7-2 and TRBJ1-1; 7 positions match TRBD1. The CDR3 runs 13 residues. CDR1 is SGHTA, CDR2 FQGNSA, per germline. The junction had 3 bases not matched to a gene; V was cut back by 5 bases and J by 3 bases. The CDR3 loop is CASSLDRDTEAFF. CDR3 nucleotide sequence: TGTGCCAGCAGCCTTGACAGGGACACTGAAGCTTTCTTT. The entire variable domain, with the rest obtained from reference TRBV7-2 and TRBJ1-1, is as follows: GAGVSQSPSNKVTEKGKDVELRCDPISGHTALYWYRQSLGQGLEFLIYFQGNSAPDKSGLPSDRFSAERTGGSVSTLTIQRTQQEDSAVYLCASSLDRDTEAFFGQGTRLTVV.

The J gene is TRBJ2-7, the V gene TRBV7-2, with 9 bases identical to TRBD1. The junction had 2 bases not matched to a gene; V was cut back by 1 base and J by 4 bases. The CDR3 has 14 amino acids. Germline V gene sequence: CDR1 SGHTA, CDR2 FQGNSA. The CDR3 is CASSLVGQGYEQYF. CDR3 DNA: TGTGCCAGCAGCTTAGTCGGACAGGGGTACGAGCAGTACTTC.

This chain uses TRBV5-1 with TRBJ2-5, with TRBD1 as a possible D gene (7 bases). Trimming pared 4 bases from V and 5 bases from J, leaving 15 bases between. The CDR3 loop spans 14 amino acids. Germline loops: CDR1 SGHRS, CDR2 YFSETQ. The CDR3 region has the DNA TGCGCCAGCAGCAGGACCAGGGGGGTGGAGACCCAGTACTTC. Translated: CASSRTRGVETQYF.

The chain recombines TRBV7-2 with TRBJ1-1, with D possibly TRBD1 on 5 matching bases. The CDR3 runs to 15 residues. V lost 5 bases and J 1 base, leaving 14 bases between the germline ends. Germline V gives CDR1 SGHTA, CDR2 FQGNSA. CDR3 sequence: CASSPVAGGNTEAFF. The CDR3 DNA is TGTGCCAGCAGCCCCGTTGCGGGGGGGAACACTGAAGCTTTCTTT. Variable domain in full (rest from reference TRBV7-2 and TRBJ1-1): GAGVSQSPSNKVTEKGKDVELRCDPISGHTALYWYRQSLGQGLEFLIYFQGNSAPDKSGLPSDRFSAERTGGSVSTLTIQRTQQEDSAVYLCASSPVAGGNTEAFFGQGTRLTVV.

The J gene is TRBJ1-2, the V gene TRBV3-1 (or the pseudogene TRBV3-2); TRBD1 is a possible D gene (5 bases). CDR1 and CDR2 from the germline V gene are LGHDT and YNNKEL (reference sequence). Trimming pared 2 bases from V and 1 base from J, leaving 14 bases between. The CDR3 is made up of 16 amino acids. DNA for the CDR3: TGTGCCAGCAGCCAAAAGATGGGGACGGGTAACTATGGCTACACCTTC. Translating gives CASSQKMGTGNYGYTF.

The chain recombines TRBV2 with TRBJ1-1; D gene ambiguous. This CDR3 comprises 11 residues. CDR1 SNHLY and CDR2 FYNNEI come from the germline V gene. Trimming left V 7 bases short and J 2 bases short, with 5 bases between. DNA for the CDR3: TGTGCCAGCATTTCTAACACTGAAGCTTTCTTT. Its protein is CASISNTEAFF.